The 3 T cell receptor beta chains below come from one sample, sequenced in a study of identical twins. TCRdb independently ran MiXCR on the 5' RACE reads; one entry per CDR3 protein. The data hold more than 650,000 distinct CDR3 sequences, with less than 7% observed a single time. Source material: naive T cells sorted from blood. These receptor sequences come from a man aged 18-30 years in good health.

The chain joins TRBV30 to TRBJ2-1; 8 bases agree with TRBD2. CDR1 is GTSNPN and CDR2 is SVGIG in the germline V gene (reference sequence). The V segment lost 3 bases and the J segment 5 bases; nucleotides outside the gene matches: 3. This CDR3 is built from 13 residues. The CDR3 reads CAWRSGSHNEQFF. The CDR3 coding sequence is TGTGCCTGGAGAAGCGGGAGCCACAATGAGCAGTTCTTC.

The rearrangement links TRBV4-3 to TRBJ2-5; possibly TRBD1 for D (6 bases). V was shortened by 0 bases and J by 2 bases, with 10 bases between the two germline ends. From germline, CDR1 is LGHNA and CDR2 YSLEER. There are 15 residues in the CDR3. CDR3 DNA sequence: TGCGCCAGCAGCCAAGAGTACAGGGAGCAAGAGACCCAGTACTTC. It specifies CASSQEYREQETQYF.

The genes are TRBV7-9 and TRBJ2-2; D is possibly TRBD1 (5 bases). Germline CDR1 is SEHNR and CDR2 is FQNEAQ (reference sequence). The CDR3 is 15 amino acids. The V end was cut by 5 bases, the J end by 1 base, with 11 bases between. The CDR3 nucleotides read TGTGCCAGCAGCCCCTTAGGGGAGAACACCGGGGAGCTGTTTTTT. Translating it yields CASSPLGENTGELFF.